This T cell receptor beta chain was sequenced for a study of early T cells in non-severe SARS-CoV-2 infection. The overall study: Bulk RNA taken from unsorted whole blood was sequenced, leaving chains unpaired.

Whole-study results and caveats: VDJdb matches were skewed toward anti-spike CD8 T cell responses.

Each cDNA molecule carried a unique molecular identifier. TCRdb processed the 5' RACE reads anew with MiXCR; each CDR3 protein has one entry. The sample carries about 44,000 distinct CDR3 sequences, about 23% recorded once. There are a few counts of this clonotype. The antigen is unknown. Germline CDR1 reads PRHDT; CDR2 reads FYEKMQ (reference sequence). Trimming shortened V by 0 bases and J by 4 bases, and 6 bases separated the two germline ends. The CDR3 consists of 13 residues. This TCR derives from an adult who was a healthcare worker with PCR-confirmed SARS-CoV-2 infection or an uninfected control (not recorded which). The sample in question was whole blood, obtained at baseline. V gene TRBV13 combines with J gene TRBJ1-2; D not resolved. This CDR3 is CASSLGGIYGYTF. DNA of the CDR3: TGTGCCAGCAGCTTAGGAGGTATCTATGGCTACACCTTC.